This T cell receptor beta chain was identified in a study of blood T cell repertoires in COVID-19. Across the study: The study drew acute and convalescent COVID-19 samples from the United States, Italy and Spain. Sources were T cells, B-cell-depleted T cells, or PBMCs; the material itself was cDNA or gDNA.

Participants, about 18 to 90 years old, spanned approximately 26 US areas. Self-reported history from a screening survey and questionnaire set each donor's cohort. Produced via immunoSEQ multiplex PCR; TCRdb's table is partial and in-frame only. The sample holds about 200,000 clones, 80% seen once. The sample was PBMCs or T cells enriched from blood (not recorded which). This receptor was identified in a middle-aged woman with acute COVID-19.

CDR3 nucleotide sequence: TGTGCCAGCAGCCAAACGCTTAGCGGGGGGGCCCGAGATACGCAGTATTTT. Protein: CASSQTLSGGARDTQYF. V and J are TRBV4-2 and TRBJ2-3, with 11 nucleotides matching TRBD2. The CDR3 covers 17 residues. V dropped 2 bases and J dropped 5; count of bases not matched to a gene: 9. The germline gives CDR1 LGHNA, CDR2 YNFKEQ.